This T cell receptor (beta chain) was observed in a study of blood T cell repertoires in COVID-19. Across the whole study: There were acute and convalescent COVID-19 samples, and they came from the United States, Italy and Spain. Nucleic acid was either cDNA or gDNA, and it came from T cells, B-cell-depleted T cells, or PBMCs.

This CDR3 spans 14 amino acids. Trimming stripped 3 bases from V and 5 bases from J, with 13 bases between. Germline V gene sequence: CDR1 MDHEN, CDR2 SYDVKM. Original data processing: Amplification of reference gene primers provided the estimated nucleated cell counts. Profiled with immunoSEQ multiplex PCR; TCRdb holds only in-frame clones, not every one. V and J calls plus clone size are reproduced from that table; the DNA served to infer D and trimming. The data show 250,000 to 350,000 clones, about nine tenths seen once. Sequenced: peripheral blood. This receptor was obtained from a woman between 50 and 59 years old who had recovered from COVID-19. This rearrangement joins TRBV28 to TRBJ2-5; the D is unclear. In DNA, the CDR3 is TGTGCCAGCAGTTTCAGACTGGTTTGGGAGACCCAGTACTTC. This gives the protein CASSFRLVWETQYF.